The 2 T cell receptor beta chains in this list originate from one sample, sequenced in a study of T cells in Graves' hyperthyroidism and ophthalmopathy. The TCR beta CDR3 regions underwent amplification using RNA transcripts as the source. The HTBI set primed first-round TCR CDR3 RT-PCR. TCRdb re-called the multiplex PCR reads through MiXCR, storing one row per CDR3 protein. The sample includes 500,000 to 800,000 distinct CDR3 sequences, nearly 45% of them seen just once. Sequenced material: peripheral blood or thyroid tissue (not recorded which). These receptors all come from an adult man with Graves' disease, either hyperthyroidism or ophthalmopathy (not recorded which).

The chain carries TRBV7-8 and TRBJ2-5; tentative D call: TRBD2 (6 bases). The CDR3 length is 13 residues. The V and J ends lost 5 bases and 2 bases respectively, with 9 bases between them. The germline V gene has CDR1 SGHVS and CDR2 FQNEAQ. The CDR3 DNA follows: TGTGCCAGCAGCACGGGGGAACAAGAGACCCAGTACTTC. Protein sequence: CASSTGEQETQYF. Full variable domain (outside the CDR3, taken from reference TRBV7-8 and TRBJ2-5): GAGVSQSPRYKVAKRGQDVALRCDPISGHVSLFWYQQALGQGPEFLTYFQNEAQLDKSGLPSDRFFAERPEGSVSTLKIQRTQQEDSAVYLCASSTGEQETQYFGPGTRLLVL.

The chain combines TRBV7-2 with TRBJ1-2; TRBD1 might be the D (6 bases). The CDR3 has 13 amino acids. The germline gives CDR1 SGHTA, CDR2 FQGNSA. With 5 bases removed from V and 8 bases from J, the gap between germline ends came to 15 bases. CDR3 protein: CASSHPTGSGYTF. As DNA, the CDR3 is TGTGCCAGCAGCCATCCCACAGGGAGCGGCTACACCTTC.